This T cell receptor (beta chain) was documented in a study of blood T cells in healthy people across ages. The germline V gene has CDR1 MNHNS and CDR2 SASEGT. Between the trimmed V and J ends, which lost 0 bases and 9 bases, there was a span of 21 bases. The CDR3 length is 18 residues. Alongside a J-beta primer mix, a sample-barcoded 5' primer served in a second PCR lasting about 7 to 12 cycles. A single record per CDR3 protein comes from TCRdb applying MiXCR to the 5' RACE reads. Among some 780,000 distinct CDR3 sequences listed, 56% were seen once. The receptor comes from a man between 35 and 55 years old in good health. Source material: blood. The rearrangement links TRBV6-1 to TRBJ1-6; no reliable D call. CDR3 protein: CASSEAPTNLVLISPLHF. Written as DNA, the CDR3 is TGTGCCAGCAGTGAAGCCCCGACAAACCTCGTCCTAATTTCACCCCTCCACTTT.